What follows are 11 T cell receptor beta chains derived from one specimen sequenced in a study of blood T cell repertoires in COVID-19. Libraries were prepared by immunoSEQ multiplex PCR; TCRdb keeps only in-frame clonotypes and omits some of them. Of fewer than 85,000 clones listed, less than 95% were seen once; the top ten hold approximately 0.98%. Input material: peripheral blood. These TCRs come from a woman between 45 and 60 years old in a cohort sampled during active COVID-19.

The chain uses TRBV11-2 and TRBJ1-1; D is undetermined. The CDR3 totals 15 residues. Trimming cost V 5 bases and J 0 bases, with 13 bases left between them. Per the germline V gene, CDR1 is SGHAT and CDR2 is FQNNGV. CDR3 loop: CASSPPSGVNTEAFF. DNA for the CDR3: TGTGCCAGCAGCCCTCCAAGCGGGGTGAACACTGAAGCTTTCTTT.

V and J are TRBV20-1 and TRBJ2-7, with 11 bases fitting TRBD2. V was pared by 4 bases and J by 13 bases, with 6 bases of the junction left unmatched. The CDR3 consists of 11 residues. CDR1 DFQATT and CDR2 SNEGSKA come from the germline V gene (reference sequence). CDR3 sequence: CSAKSSGRSYF. The CDR3 coding sequence is TGCAGTGCTAAGTCTAGCGGGAGGTCCTACTTC.

The gene calls are TRBV6-6 and TRBJ1-2; no firm D call. V dropped 8 bases and J dropped 0 bases, with 10 bases sitting between them. The CDR3 loop spans 13 amino acids. The germline V gene encodes CDR1 MNHNY and CDR2 SVGAGI (reference sequence). The CDR3 nucleotides read TGTGCCAGCCGGGAGCCCGCTAACTATGGCTACACCTTC. Protein product: CASREPANYGYTF.

The chain couples TRBV30 to TRBJ2-7, with 9 bases that match TRBD1. The CDR3 loop spans 15 amino acids. The junction had 10 bases not matched to a gene; V was cut back by 4 bases and J by 3 bases. CDR1 and CDR2 (germline): GTSNPN, SVGIG (reference sequence). This CDR3 is CAWIPGQGKSYEQYF. CDR3 DNA sequence: TGTGCCTGGATTCCGGGACAGGGTAAGAGCTACGAGCAGTACTTC.

This clone was detected only a few times. J is TRBJ2-5 and V is TRBV4-2, with TRBD2 matching over 7 bases. CDR1 is LGHNA, CDR2 YNFKEQ, per germline. The CDR3 runs 13 residues. The ends lost 2 bases at V and 5 bases at J; junction bases unmatched: 2. For the CDR3, the DNA is TGTGCCAGCAGCCAATCGCGGGGGGAGACCCAGTACTTC. Translation: CASSQSRGETQYF.

This chain joins TRBV18 and TRBJ2-3; TRBD1 aligns across 7 bases. Per germline, CDR1 KGHSH and CDR2 LQKENI. The CDR3 has 15 amino acids. Trimming cost V 5 bases and J 1 base; bases outside gene matches: 6. In DNA, the CDR3 is TGTGCCAGCTCATGGGATAGGGGGCGCACAGATACGCAGTATTTT. Protein product: CASSWDRGRTDTQYF.

The chain carries TRBV5-1 and TRBJ2-7; D is unclear. V lost 0 bases to trimming and J lost 4 bases, with 11 bases between them. Looked up from germline, CDR1 is SGHRS and CDR2 is YFSETQ. This CDR3 has 14 amino acids. The chain's CDR3 is CASSLDGVRYEQYF. CDR3 sequence (DNA): TGCGCCAGCAGCTTGGATGGTGTCCGGTACGAGCAGTACTTC.

V gene TRBV18 combines with J gene TRBJ2-1; weak D call: TRBD2 (5 bases). V was pared by 3 bases and J by 3 bases, with 12 bases between. This CDR3 has 15 amino acids. CDR1 KGHSH and CDR2 LQKENI come from the germline V gene. CDR3: CASSPSRGFYNEQFF. In DNA, the CDR3 is TGTGCCAGCTCACCGTCTAGAGGGTTCTACAATGAGCAGTTCTTC. Full variable domain (remainder filled in from reference TRBV18 and TRBJ2-1): NAGVMQNPRHLVRRRGQEARLRCSPMKGHSHVYWYRQLPEEGLKFMVYLQKENIIDESGMPKERFSAEFPKEGPSILRIQQVVRGDSAAYFCASSPSRGFYNEQFFGPGTRLTVL.

The chain joins TRBV2 to TRBJ1-4, with D maybe TRBD1 (6 bases). Trimming removed 6 bases at V and 2 bases at J, with 10 bases between. CDR1 is SNHLY and CDR2 is FYNNEI in the germline V gene. This CDR3 comprises 14 residues. This CDR3 is CASRLRGTNEKLFF. The CDR3 nucleotides read TGTGCCAGCAGACTCAGGGGCACTAATGAAAAACTGTTTTTT. Variable domain in full (rest from reference TRBV2 and TRBJ1-4): EPEVTQTPSHQVTQMGQEVILRCVPISNHLYFYWYRQILGQKVEFLVSFYNNEISEKSEIFDDQFSVERPDGSNFTLKIRSTKLEDSAMYFCASRLRGTNEKLFFGSGTQLSVL.

V and J are TRBV7-9 and TRBJ1-1, with D unclear. V was pared by 5 bases and J by 4 bases, with 14 bases between. This CDR3 is 14 amino acids long. Germline V lookup: CDR1 SEHNR, CDR2 FQNEAQ (reference sequence). The CDR3, as DNA: TGTGCCAGCAGCCTGGGAGGCCACCTCACTGAAGCTTTCTTT. Translating gives CASSLGGHLTEAFF.

The V and J genes are TRBV5-1 and TRBJ2-3, with 12 bases aligning to TRBD2. The junction had 13 bases not matched to a gene; V was cut back by 5 bases and J by 0 bases. The CDR3 totals 19 residues. Germline-derived CDR1 and CDR2 are SGHRS and YFSETQ. CDR3 amino acids: CASSDQGGLAGGSTDTQYF. CDR3 DNA sequence: TGCGCCAGCAGTGACCAGGGCGGTCTAGCGGGGGGGAGCACAGATACGCAGTATTTT.